The rows below give T cell receptor beta chains drawn from one sample of a study of cytomegalovirus exposure and HLA in healthy donors. Clones were sequenced by immunoSEQ multiplex PCR, and TCRdb holds only the in-frame ones, with some missing. The sample lists under 200,000 clones, 70% to 85% seen once, with approximately 2% in the top ten. Sequencing was done on a sample of PBMCs. These receptors all stem from a man in his forties or fifties in good health and CMV-seronegative. CDR3s include the opening cysteine and the closing phenylalanine or tryptophan. Each record gives: CDR3 length, V gene, D gene, clone size, J gene, CDR3 DNA, CDR3 protein. A D gene is named only where the DNA matches it firmly. Size tells how often a clone was seen (once, few, many) or the class of an expanded clone, and some rows leave it out.

17	TRBV19	-	-	TRBJ2-1	TGTGCCAGTAGTACCGACGAGGGGCTAGCGAGGGGCAATGAGCAGTTCTTC	CASSTDEGLARGNEQFF
14	TRBV7-2	-	-	TRBJ1-2	TGTGCCAGCAGCTTAAACCCAGGGGATGCTGGCTACACCTTC	CASSLNPGDAGYTF
15	TRBV5-1	TRBD2	-	TRBJ2-3	TGCGCCAGCAAGATTGCGGGAGGGCCTGCAGATACGCAGTATTTT	CASKIAGGPADTQYF
14	TRBV11-2	-	-	TRBJ2-7	TGTGCCAGCAGCTTAGCTCTAACGGGGTACGAGCAGTACTTC	CASSLALTGYEQYF
15	TRBV9	-	-	TRBJ2-1	TGTGCCAGCAGCGCCGAAGGACTACCCACGGTAGAGCAGTTCTTC	CASSAEGLPTVEQFF
17	TRBV7-8	TRBD1	-	TRBJ1-1	TGTGCCAGCAGCCTTCCGGGACAGGGGTACATGAACACTGAAGCTTTCTTT	CASSLPGQGYMNTEAFF
16	TRBV7-2	-	-	TRBJ2-3	TGTGCCAGCAGCCCCCCCTCAGCGGCCCCTGCAGATACGCAGTATTTT	CASSPPSAAPADTQYF
13	TRBV30	TRBD1	-	TRBJ1-2	TGTGCCTGGAGTATCGGGACAGGGTATGGCTACACCTTC	CAWSIGTGYGYTF
14	TRBV28	-	-	TRBJ2-7	TGTGCCAGCAAAGTCGTTGGCAGGGCCTACGAGCAGTACTTC	CASKVVGRAYEQYF
14	TRBV13	-	-	TRBJ2-7	TGTGCCAGCAGCTTATCGGGTCGAGACTACGAGCAGTACTTC	CASSLSGRDYEQYF
18	TRBV7-2	TRBD2	few	TRBJ2-2	TGTGCCAGCAGCTTAGACGGGACTAGCGGGAGAAACACCGGGGAGCTGTTTTTT	CASSLDGTSGRNTGELFF
14	TRBV29-1	TRBD2	once	TRBJ2-2	TGCAGCGTTGAGGGAAGCGGGAGCACCGGGGAGCTGTTTTTT	CSVEGSGSTGELFF
15	TRBV6-1	TRBD2	-	TRBJ2-3	TGTGCAGCAAAGAGGAGTGGGGGGGGGACAGATACGCAGTATTTT	CAAKRSGGGTDTQYF
19	TRBV15	-	-	TRBJ1-5	TGTGCCACCAGCAGAGGACAGAGATTTAACGCAAATAGCAATCAGCCCCAGCATTTT	CATSRGQRFNANSNQPQHF
13	TRBV7-2	TRBD2	-	TRBJ2-7	TGTGCCAGCAGGATATCGGGAGGGGACGAGCAGTACTTC	CASRISGGDEQYF
11	TRBV5-4	-	-	TRBJ2-7	TGTGCCAGCAGCTTCAATTACGAGCAGTACTTC	CASSFNYEQYF
14	TRBV4-2	-	few	TRBJ2-1	TGTGCCAGCAGCCGAGAGACTGTGTACAATGAGCAGTTCTTC	CASSRETVYNEQFF
16	TRBV11-3	TRBD2	-	TRBJ2-3	TGTGCCAGCAGCTTTGCGTCTAGCGGACCCACAGATACGCAGTATTTT	CASSFASSGPTDTQYF
15	TRBV4-1	TRBD2	-	TRBJ2-3	TGCGCCAGCAGCCTCCCTGGCGGGGGGGTAGATACGCAGTATTTT	CASSLPGGGVDTQYF
15	TRBV6-5	TRBD1	-	TRBJ1-1	TGTGCCAGCAACGCCTACGGACAGGGGGACACTGAAGCTTTCTTT	CASNAYGQGDTEAFF
13	TRBV6-1	-	-	TRBJ2-7	TGTGCCAGCAGTCACAGGGTAATCTACGAGCAGTACTTC	CASSHRVIYEQYF
17	TRBV5-5	TRBD1	-	TRBJ1-3	TGTGCCAGCAGCCGTCCCGGGACAGGGATCTCTGGAAACACCATATATTTT	CASSRPGTGISGNTIYF
13	TRBV7-9	-	-	TRBJ2-5	TGTGCCAGCAGCTTTCTGCAGCAAGAGACCCAGTACTTC	CASSFLQQETQYF
14	TRBV10-2	-	once	TRBJ2-3	TGCGCCACTGGGCGCAGCGGGAGCACAGATACGCAGTATTTT	CATGRSGSTDTQYF
13	TRBV28	TRBD2	once	TRBJ2-1	TGTGCCACCGGACTAGCGGTAAACAATGAGCAGTTCTTC	CATGLAVNNEQFF
15	TRBV19	-	-	TRBJ1-2	TGTGCCAGTAGTACCCCCAATACAGGGCACTATGGCTACACCTTC	CASSTPNTGHYGYTF
12	TRBV11-2	-	-	TRBJ2-1	TGTGCCAGCAGCCACGGGGGCAATGAGCAGTTCTTC	CASSHGGNEQFF
15	TRBV5-4	TRBD2	-	TRBJ2-7	TGTGCCAGCAGCCCTCCTAGCGGGAGCCCATACGAGCAGTACTTC	CASSPPSGSPYEQYF
17	TRBV9	TRBD2	-	TRBJ2-3	TGTGCCAGCAGATCGGGACTAGCGGGAATCGGCACAGATACGCAGTATTTT	CASRSGLAGIGTDTQYF
17	TRBV7-2	TRBD1	-	TRBJ2-2	TGTGCCAGCAGCTTAGAATCTTGGACAGGGAACACCGGGGAGCTGTTTTTT	CASSLESWTGNTGELFF
15	TRBV4-2	-	few	TRBJ2-2	TGTGCCAGCAGCCAAGATCTAATAGCGGTCGGGGAGCTGTTTTTT	CASSQDLIAVGELFF
15	TRBV28	-	-	TRBJ2-1	TGTGCCAGCAGTGGGACAACGAACTCCTACAATGAGCAGTTCTTC	CASSGTTNSYNEQFF
15	TRBV28	TRBD1	few	TRBJ2-7	TGTGCCAGCAAGGCCACAGGGACAGGGAGGAACGAGCAGTACTTC	CASKATGTGRNEQYF
13	TRBV29-1	-	few	TRBJ1-4	TGCAGCGTTGAGGACAGAAATAATGAAAAACTGTTTTTT	CSVEDRNNEKLFF
13	TRBV18	-	-	TRBJ1-2	TGTGCCAGCTCACCTGGACAGAGCTATGGCTACACCTTC	CASSPGQSYGYTF
16	TRBV19	TRBD1	-	TRBJ1-5	TGTGCCAGTAGTATATGGGGGCAGGGGGATTCTCAGCCCCAGCATTTT	CASSIWGQGDSQPQHF
16	TRBV7-2	-	-	TRBJ2-2	TGTGCCAGCAGCTTAGAAGGGGGGGCGGCCACCGGGGAGCTGTTTTTT	CASSLEGGAATGELFF
12	TRBV28	-	-	TRBJ2-7	TGTGCCAGCAGTCTACAGGGCTACGAGCAGTACTTC	CASSLQGYEQYF
12	TRBV2	-	-	TRBJ2-3	TGTGCCAGCAGGCCGGAGACAGATACGCAGTATTTT	CASRPETDTQYF
14	TRBV6-6	-	few	TRBJ1-4	TGTGCCAGCCTGGACCCCCTTGAGGGTGAAAAACTGTTTTTT	CASLDPLEGEKLFF
13	TRBV27	-	-	TRBJ2-1	TGTGCCAGCAGTCACCAGCGGAACAATGAGCAGTTCTTC	CASSHQRNNEQFF
18	TRBV7-9	TRBD2	-	TRBJ2-7	TGTGCCAGCAGCCAACTTCCGGGACTAGCGGCTGATTCCTACGAGCAGTACTTC	CASSQLPGLAADSYEQYF
12	TRBV5-1	-	-	TRBJ2-7	TGCGCCAGCAGCACCCCAGGCTACGAGCAGTACTTC	CASSTPGYEQYF
16	TRBV6-6	TRBD1	-	TRBJ2-4	TGTGCCAGCAGTCCCCCCGGGACAGGGGGGGGAAACATTCAGTACTTC	CASSPPGTGGGNIQYF
12	TRBV29-1	-	-	TRBJ1-5	TGCAGCGTTGCGGACAACAATCAGCCCCAGCATTTT	CSVADNNQPQHF
15	TRBV6-1	-	few	TRBJ1-5	TGTGCCAGCAGTGAAGCGGGCCAGCAAAATCAGCCCCAGCATTTT	CASSEAGQQNQPQHF
16	TRBV11-2	-	-	TRBJ2-7	TGTGCCAGCAGCTTAGATGTCGGAGCGGCAACCTACGAGCAGTACTTC	CASSLDVGAATYEQYF
15	TRBV5-4	TRBD2	-	TRBJ2-7	TGTGCCAGCAGCCCGGGAGGACGGGTCTCCTACGAGCAGTACTTC	CASSPGGRVSYEQYF
12	TRBV18	-	-	TRBJ1-1	TGTGCCAGCTCACCTAGGGAGACTGAAGCTTTCTTT	CASSPRETEAFF
14	TRBV2	TRBD1	-	TRBJ1-2	TGTGCCAGCAGTGCGACAGGGGGCAACTATGGCTACACCTTC	CASSATGGNYGYTF
15	TRBV5-4	-	-	TRBJ1-1	TGTGCCAGCAGCCCGGATTTAGGAGCGAACACTGAAGCTTTCTTT	CASSPDLGANTEAFF